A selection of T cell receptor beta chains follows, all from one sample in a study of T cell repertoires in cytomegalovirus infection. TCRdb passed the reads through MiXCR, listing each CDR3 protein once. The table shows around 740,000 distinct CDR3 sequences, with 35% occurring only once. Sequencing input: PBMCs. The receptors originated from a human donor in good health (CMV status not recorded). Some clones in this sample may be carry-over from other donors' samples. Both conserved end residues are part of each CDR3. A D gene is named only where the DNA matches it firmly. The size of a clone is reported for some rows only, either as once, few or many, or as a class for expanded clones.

CDR3nt: TGTGCCAGCAGCTTATCTAGCGGGGGGGCAGATACGCAGTATTTT
CDR3aa: CASSLSSGGADTQYF
d_gene: TRBD2
j_gene: TRBJ2-3
abundance: few
len: 15
v_gene: TRBV7-8

CDR3nt: TGTGCCAGCAGCTCCCCCCAAGCGGGGGCCTTATACGAGCAGTACTTC
CDR3aa: CASSSPQAGALYEQYF
d_gene: TRBD2
j_gene: TRBJ2-7
abundance: few
len: 16
v_gene: TRBV7-9

CDR3nt: TGTGCCAGCAGCTTTAGCGGGGGACCCACAGATACGCAGTATTTT
CDR3aa: CASSFSGGPTDTQYF
d_gene: TRBD2
j_gene: TRBJ2-3
abundance: few
len: 15
v_gene: TRBV7-6

CDR3nt: TGTGCCAGCACCCCGAATGGGGGAGGTGGCTACACCTTC
CDR3aa: CASTPNGGGGYTF
d_gene: NA
j_gene: TRBJ1-2
abundance: few
len: 13
v_gene: TRBV11-1

CDR3nt: TGTGCCAGCAGCTCAATACAGGGGGTTAATCAGCCCCAGCATTTT
CDR3aa: CASSSIQGVNQPQHF
d_gene: TRBD1
j_gene: TRBJ1-5
abundance: NA
len: 15
v_gene: TRBV11-2

CDR3nt: TGTGCCAGCAGTTACCGAGGACAGGACTATGGCTACACCTTC
CDR3aa: CASSYRGQDYGYTF
d_gene: TRBD1
j_gene: TRBJ1-2
abundance: NA
len: 14
v_gene: TRBV6-5

CDR3nt: TGTGCCAGCAAAGCAGGGGGCGGAATCTATGGCTACACCTTC
CDR3aa: CASKAGGGIYGYTF
d_gene: TRBD1
j_gene: TRBJ1-2
abundance: few
len: 14
v_gene: TRBV2

CDR3nt: TGTGCCACCAGCGGCCGCATGGGACAGGGCATCAGTGAGCAGTTCTTC
CDR3aa: CATSGRMGQGISEQFF
d_gene: TRBD1
j_gene: TRBJ2-1
abundance: NA
len: 16
v_gene: TRBV15

CDR3nt: TGTGCCAGCAGCTTAGGGGACAGGGTAGTCGATGAGGGTGAGCAGTTCTTC
CDR3aa: CASSLGDRVVDEGEQFF
d_gene: TRBD1
j_gene: TRBJ2-1
abundance: NA
len: 17
v_gene: TRBV7-9

CDR3nt: TGTGCCATCAGTGACTCAGCGGGAGCGGGGGGGTCCTACAATGAGCAGTTCTTC
CDR3aa: CAISDSAGAGGSYNEQFF
d_gene: TRBD2
j_gene: TRBJ2-1
abundance: NA
len: 18
v_gene: TRBV10-3

CDR3nt: TGTGCCAGCAGCACCCGGACAGGGTTCAGCTATGGCTACACCTTC
CDR3aa: CASSTRTGFSYGYTF
d_gene: TRBD1
j_gene: TRBJ1-2
abundance: NA
len: 15
v_gene: TRBV9

CDR3nt: TGTGCCAGCAGTGAATGGGCAGGGCCTGGAAACACCATATATTTT
CDR3aa: CASSEWAGPGNTIYF
d_gene: NA
j_gene: TRBJ1-3
abundance: NA
len: 15
v_gene: TRBV2

CDR3nt: TGTGCCAGCAGTGAACCACCCTACGGGGATCAGCCCCAGCATTTT
CDR3aa: CASSEPPYGDQPQHF
d_gene: NA
j_gene: TRBJ1-5
abundance: few
len: 15
v_gene: TRBV2

CDR3nt: TGTGCCAGCAGTGATCCCAGACCGTACCAAGAGACCCAGTACTTC
CDR3aa: CASSDPRPYQETQYF
d_gene: NA
j_gene: TRBJ2-5
abundance: few
len: 15
v_gene: TRBV2

CDR3nt: TGTGCCAGCAGACAGGGTAGCAATCAGCCCCAGCATTTT
CDR3aa: CASRQGSNQPQHF
d_gene: NA
j_gene: TRBJ1-5
abundance: many
len: 13
v_gene: TRBV12-3/TRBV12-4

CDR3nt: TGCAGCGTTGGTTTTTCTCAGGGTATATACAATGAGCAGTTCTTC
CDR3aa: CSVGFSQGIYNEQFF
d_gene: NA
j_gene: TRBJ2-1
abundance: NA
len: 15
v_gene: TRBV29-1

CDR3nt: TGTGCCAGCGAAAGAGGGGGGCTCGTCTACAAACCCCCTAACTATGGCTACACCTTC
CDR3aa: CASERGGLVYKPPNYGYTF
d_gene: NA
j_gene: TRBJ1-2
abundance: many
len: 19
v_gene: TRBV6-1

CDR3nt: TGTGCCATCAGCAGACAGGGCGAAATGTACCAAGAGACTCAGCACTTC
CDR3aa: CAISRQGEMYQETQHF
d_gene: TRBD1
j_gene: TRBJ2-5
abundance: NA
len: 16
v_gene: TRBV10-3

CDR3nt: TGTGCCAGCAACCTAGCGGGACGGAAGACCCAGTACTTC
CDR3aa: CASNLAGRKTQYF
d_gene: TRBD2
j_gene: TRBJ2-5
abundance: NA
len: 13
v_gene: TRBV11-2

CDR3nt: TGTGCCAGCAGTTCCGAGACCGGGACAGCCTACACCGGGGAGCTGTTTTTT
CDR3aa: CASSSETGTAYTGELFF
d_gene: TRBD1
j_gene: TRBJ2-2
abundance: NA
len: 17
v_gene: TRBV6-8

CDR3nt: TGTGCCAGCAGTCCCACAGGGGCCTCCACCGGGGAGCTGTTTTTT
CDR3aa: CASSPTGASTGELFF
d_gene: TRBD1
j_gene: TRBJ2-2
abundance: once
len: 15
v_gene: TRBV11-3

CDR3nt: TGTGCCAGCACCACCCAACGGCGGACCCAAGAGACCCAGTACTTC
CDR3aa: CASTTQRRTQETQYF
d_gene: NA
j_gene: TRBJ2-5
abundance: few
len: 15
v_gene: TRBV28

CDR3nt: TGTGCCAGCAGCTTAGCAGGGCGCGGCTACACCTTC
CDR3aa: CASSLAGRGYTF
d_gene: NA
j_gene: TRBJ1-2
abundance: few
len: 12
v_gene: TRBV7-9

CDR3nt: TGTGCCAGCAGGTCTACACAGGGGTTTCAGCCCCAGCATTTT
CDR3aa: CASRSTQGFQPQHF
d_gene: TRBD1
j_gene: TRBJ1-5
abundance: NA
len: 14
v_gene: TRBV12-3/TRBV12-4

CDR3nt: TGTGCCATCTCGCTAGCGGGAGGGTTCAATGAGCAGTTCTTC
CDR3aa: CAISLAGGFNEQFF
d_gene: TRBD2
j_gene: TRBJ2-1
abundance: NA
len: 14
v_gene: TRBV10-3

CDR3nt: TGTGCCAGCACGGGCAGTTACTACGAGCAGTACTTC
CDR3aa: CASTGSYYEQYF
d_gene: NA
j_gene: TRBJ2-7
abundance: NA
len: 12
v_gene: TRBV6-5

CDR3nt: TGTGCCAGCAGCCAGTTTGGGGAGTTGGCCACCGGGGAGCTGTTTTTT
CDR3aa: CASSQFGELATGELFF
d_gene: NA
j_gene: TRBJ2-2
abundance: NA
len: 16
v_gene: TRBV14

CDR3nt: TGTGCCACCAGCAGAGCTAGCGGGGCCTCCTACAATGAGCAGTTCTTC
CDR3aa: CATSRASGASYNEQFF
d_gene: TRBD2
j_gene: TRBJ2-1
abundance: few
len: 16
v_gene: TRBV15

CDR3nt: TGTGCCAGTAGTGTTTCGGGAGAGGGCTACAATGAGCAGTTCTTC
CDR3aa: CASSVSGEGYNEQFF
d_gene: NA
j_gene: TRBJ2-1
abundance: NA
len: 15
v_gene: TRBV19

CDR3nt: TGTGCCAGCAGCCAAGATAGGACGGAGCACTATGTCTACACCTTC
CDR3aa: CASSQDRTEHYVYTF
d_gene: NA
j_gene: TRBJ1-2
abundance: NA
len: 15
v_gene: TRBV4-2

CDR3nt: TGTGCCAGCAGCTTAATGGGAGGGGCTCGGACTAGCGGGAGGCGGAATGAGCAGTTCTTC
CDR3aa: CASSLMGGARTSGRRNEQFF
d_gene: TRBD2
j_gene: TRBJ2-1
abundance: NA
len: 20
v_gene: TRBV7-2

CDR3nt: TGTGCCAGCAGACGCGACAGGGGAGACGGCGAGCAGTACTTC
CDR3aa: CASRRDRGDGEQYF
d_gene: TRBD1
j_gene: TRBJ2-7
abundance: many
len: 14
v_gene: TRBV7-3

CDR3nt: TGTGCCAGCAGTGACGTCCCGGGACAGGGGACGAGCAATCAGCCCCAGCATTTT
CDR3aa: CASSDVPGQGTSNQPQHF
d_gene: TRBD1
j_gene: TRBJ1-5
abundance: few
len: 18
v_gene: TRBV6-4

CDR3nt: TGTGCCATCAGTGACCCTACTAGCGGGAGCCTTAAAGTCCAAGAGCAGTACTTC
CDR3aa: CAISDPTSGSLKVQEQYF
d_gene: TRBD2
j_gene: TRBJ2-7
abundance: NA
len: 18
v_gene: TRBV10-3

CDR3nt: TGTGCCAGCAGTCAAGCCCTGCCAGCCACAGATACGCAGTATTTT
CDR3aa: CASSQALPATDTQYF
d_gene: NA
j_gene: TRBJ2-3
abundance: few
len: 15
v_gene: TRBV28

CDR3nt: TGTGCCAGCAGTGCAACAGCGGCGGTGAATGAAAAACTGTTTTTT
CDR3aa: CASSATAAVNEKLFF
d_gene: NA
j_gene: TRBJ1-4
abundance: NA
len: 15
v_gene: TRBV28

CDR3nt: TGTGCCAGCAGTACACCACAGGGCACCCTCCACTTT
CDR3aa: CASSTPQGTLHF
d_gene: NA
j_gene: TRBJ1-6
abundance: NA
len: 12
v_gene: TRBV25-1

CDR3nt: TGTGCCAGCACCCGGGGCCCTAATGAAAAACTGTTTTTT
CDR3aa: CASTRGPNEKLFF
d_gene: NA
j_gene: TRBJ1-4
abundance: NA
len: 13
v_gene: TRBV14

CDR3nt: TGTGCCAGCAGCGCCCCCCTAGCGGGGGGATCGGTTGGTACGCAGTATTTT
CDR3aa: CASSAPLAGGSVGTQYF
d_gene: TRBD2
j_gene: TRBJ2-3
abundance: NA
len: 17
v_gene: TRBV7-2

CDR3nt: TGTGCCAGCAGCTTGGACGAGTTACAGGAAAAACTGTTTTTT
CDR3aa: CASSLDELQEKLFF
d_gene: NA
j_gene: TRBJ1-4
abundance: many
len: 14
v_gene: TRBV7-2

CDR3nt: TGTGCCAGCAGCTTAAGGATTAGCGGGGACTACGAGCAGTACTTC
CDR3aa: CASSLRISGDYEQYF
d_gene: TRBD2
j_gene: TRBJ2-7
abundance: NA
len: 15
v_gene: TRBV7-4

CDR3nt: TGTGCCAGCAGCTTAGTGGCAGCCCTCTATGGCTACACCTTC
CDR3aa: CASSLVAALYGYTF
d_gene: NA
j_gene: TRBJ1-2
abundance: NA
len: 14
v_gene: TRBV7-9

CDR3nt: TGTGCCAGCAGTTATCCAGGGGAGACCACTGAAGCTTTCTTT
CDR3aa: CASSYPGETTEAFF
d_gene: NA
j_gene: TRBJ1-1
abundance: NA
len: 14
v_gene: TRBV6-6

CDR3nt: TGTGCCAGTAGTAAGTCAGGGACAAATCAGCCCCAGCATTTT
CDR3aa: CASSKSGTNQPQHF
d_gene: NA
j_gene: TRBJ1-5
abundance: NA
len: 14
v_gene: TRBV19

CDR3nt: TGTGCCAGCAGCCAAGATCAGGAGGGACTAGCGGCAGATACGCAGTATTTT
CDR3aa: CASSQDQEGLAADTQYF
d_gene: TRBD2
j_gene: TRBJ2-3
abundance: NA
len: 17
v_gene: TRBV14

CDR3nt: TGTGCCAGCAGGTACTCTGGGGCCAACGTCCTGACTTTC
CDR3aa: CASRYSGANVLTF
d_gene: NA
j_gene: TRBJ2-6
abundance: NA
len: 13
v_gene: TRBV12-3/TRBV12-4

CDR3nt: TGTGCCAGCAAGGACAGTTATCAGCCCCAGCATTTT
CDR3aa: CASKDSYQPQHF
d_gene: NA
j_gene: TRBJ1-5
abundance: many
len: 12
v_gene: TRBV6-2/TRBV6-3

CDR3nt: TGTGCCAGCAGTGGGGCAGGGGCTGGAAACACCATATATTTT
CDR3aa: CASSGAGAGNTIYF
d_gene: NA
j_gene: TRBJ1-3
abundance: few
len: 14
v_gene: TRBV6-6

CDR3nt: TGCAGCGTTGATTCGGTGAACACTGAAGCTTTCTTT
CDR3aa: CSVDSVNTEAFF
d_gene: NA
j_gene: TRBJ1-1
abundance: NA
len: 12
v_gene: TRBV29-1

CDR3nt: TGCAGTGCTAGACCGGACCATAATGAAAAACTGTTTTTT
CDR3aa: CSARPDHNEKLFF
d_gene: NA
j_gene: TRBJ1-4
abundance: few
len: 13
v_gene: TRBV20-1

CDR3nt: TGTGCCAGCAGTTTAGTAGGTTCGGGAGTGGCCGGGGAGCTGTTTTTT
CDR3aa: CASSLVGSGVAGELFF
d_gene: NA
j_gene: TRBJ2-2
abundance: NA
len: 16
v_gene: TRBV12-3/TRBV12-4